Described below is a single TCR beta chain sequence and its context. Its antigen is undetermined. Trimming at V came to 7 bases and at J to 5 bases, leaving 3 bases not matched to a gene. From germline, CDR1 is SQVTM and CDR2 ANQGSEA. CDR3 length equals 11 residues. TCR alpha and TCR beta cDNA libraries carrying sample barcodes and UMIs came from 5'RACE with constant-segment primers. TCRdb recomputed calls from the 5' RACE reads with MiXCR, one row per CDR3 protein. Of about 270,000 distinct CDR3 sequences in the sample, 15% to 20% are singletons; the top ten hold approximately 25%. This record belongs to a study of T-cell memory formation after mild COVID-19. Study conclusions and caveats: Nothing showed for sure that second-wave clones peaking on day 37 were SARS-CoV-2 specific. Pre-infection memory held some responding clones, suggesting pre-existing cross-reactive T cells responded.

The TCR sequence derives from a man aged 18 to 29 who had mild COVID-19 (a few samples of this study predate the infection). Cell type and time point are not known. V usage is TRBV29-1 and J usage is TRBJ1-1; 8 bases line up with TRBD1. Sequences were obtained from PBMCs or a T cell subset sorted from them (not recorded which). CDR3 amino acids: CSATGGTEAFF. DNA for the CDR3: TGCAGCGCCACAGGGGGAACTGAAGCTTTCTTT.